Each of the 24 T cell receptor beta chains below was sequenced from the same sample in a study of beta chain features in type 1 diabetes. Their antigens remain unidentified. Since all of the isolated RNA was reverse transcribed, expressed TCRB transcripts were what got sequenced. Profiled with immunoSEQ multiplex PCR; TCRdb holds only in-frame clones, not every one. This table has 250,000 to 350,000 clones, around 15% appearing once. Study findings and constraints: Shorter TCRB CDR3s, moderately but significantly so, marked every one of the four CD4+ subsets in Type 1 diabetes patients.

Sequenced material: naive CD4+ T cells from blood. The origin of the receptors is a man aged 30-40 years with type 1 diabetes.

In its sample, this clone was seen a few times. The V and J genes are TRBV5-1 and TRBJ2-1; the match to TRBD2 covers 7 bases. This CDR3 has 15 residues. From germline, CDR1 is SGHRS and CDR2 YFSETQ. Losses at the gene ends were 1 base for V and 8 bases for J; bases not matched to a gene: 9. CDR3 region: CASSLYAGEKDEQFF. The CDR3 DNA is TGCGCCAGCAGCTTGTATGCGGGAGAAAAGGATGAGCAGTTCTTC.

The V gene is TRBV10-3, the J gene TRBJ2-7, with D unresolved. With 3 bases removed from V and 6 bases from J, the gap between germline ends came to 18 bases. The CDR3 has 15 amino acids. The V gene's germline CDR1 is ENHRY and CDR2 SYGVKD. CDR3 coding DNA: TGTGCCATCAGTGACCAAACTCGAGTAGTCTCCGAGCAGTACTTC. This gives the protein CAISDQTRVVSEQYF.

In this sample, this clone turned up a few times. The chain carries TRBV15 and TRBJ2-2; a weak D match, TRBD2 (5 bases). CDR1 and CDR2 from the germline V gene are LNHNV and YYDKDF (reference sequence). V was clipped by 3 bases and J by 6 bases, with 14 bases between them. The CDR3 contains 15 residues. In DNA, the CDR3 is TGTGCCACCAGCAGGAGACGGGGTAACGCCGGGGAGCTGTTTTTT. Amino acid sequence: CATSRRRGNAGELFF.

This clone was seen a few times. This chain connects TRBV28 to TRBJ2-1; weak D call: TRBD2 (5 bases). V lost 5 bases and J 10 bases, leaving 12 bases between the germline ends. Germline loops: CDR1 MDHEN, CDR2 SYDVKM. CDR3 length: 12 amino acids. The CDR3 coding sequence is TGTGCCAGCAGTCCCCCGGGGTCCGAGCAGTTCTTC. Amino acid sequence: CASSPPGSEQFF.

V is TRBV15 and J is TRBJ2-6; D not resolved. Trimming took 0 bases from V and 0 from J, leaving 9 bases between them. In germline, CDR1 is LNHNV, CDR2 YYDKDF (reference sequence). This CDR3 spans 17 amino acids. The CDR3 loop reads CATSRDRWSSGANVLTF. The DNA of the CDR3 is TGTGCCACCAGCAGAGATCGGTGGAGCTCTGGGGCCAACGTCCTGACTTTC. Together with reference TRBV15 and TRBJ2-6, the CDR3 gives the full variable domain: DAMVIQNPRYQVTQFGKPVTLSCSQTLNHNVMYWYQQKSSQAPKLLFHYYDKDFNNEADTPDNFQSRRPNTSFCFLDIRSPGLGDTAMYLCATSRDRWSSGANVLTFGAGSRLTVL.

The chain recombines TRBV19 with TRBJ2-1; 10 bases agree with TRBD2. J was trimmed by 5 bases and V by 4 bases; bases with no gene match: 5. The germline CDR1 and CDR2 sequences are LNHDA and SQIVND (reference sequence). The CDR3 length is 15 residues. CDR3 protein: CASSNSGRWNNEQFF. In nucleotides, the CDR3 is TGTGCCAGTAGTAATAGCGGGAGGTGGAACAATGAGCAGTTCTTC.

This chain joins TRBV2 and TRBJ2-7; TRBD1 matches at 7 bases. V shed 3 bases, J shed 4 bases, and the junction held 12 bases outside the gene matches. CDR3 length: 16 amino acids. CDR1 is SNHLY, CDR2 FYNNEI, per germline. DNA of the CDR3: TGTGCCAGCAGTGACAAACCCCGGGACAGCGAGTACGAGCAGTACTTC. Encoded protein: CASSDKPRDSEYEQYF. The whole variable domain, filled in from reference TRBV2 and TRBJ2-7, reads EPEVTQTPSHQVTQMGQEVILRCVPISNHLYFYWYRQILGQKVEFLVSFYNNEISEKSEIFDDQFSVERPDGSNFTLKIRSTKLEDSAMYFCASSDKPRDSEYEQYFGPGTRLTVT.

The CDR3 DNA is TGTGCCAGCAGCTTCGGCAGGGGGCCCGAGGGCTACACCTTC. It yields the protein CASSFGRGPEGYTF. The J gene is TRBJ1-2, the V gene TRBV7-3; 8 nucleotides agree with TRBD1. The V and J ends lost 3 bases and 8 bases, in that order; junction bases with no gene match: 8. This CDR3 has 14 amino acids. CDR1 is SGHTA and CDR2 is FQGTGA in the germline V gene. The variable domain in full, with the rest retrieved from reference TRBV7-3 and TRBJ1-2, is GAGVSQTPSNKVTEKGKYVELRCDPISGHTALYWYRQSLGQGPEFLIYFQGTGAADDSGLPNDRFFAVRPEGSVSTLKIQRTERGDSAVYLCASSFGRGPEGYTFGSGTRLTVV.

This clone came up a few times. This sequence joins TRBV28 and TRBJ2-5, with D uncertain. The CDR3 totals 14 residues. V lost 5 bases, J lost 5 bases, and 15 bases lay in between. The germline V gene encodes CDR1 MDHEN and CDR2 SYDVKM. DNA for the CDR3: TGTGCCAGCAGTAGTCCCGGTGCCTCGGAGACCCAGTACTTC. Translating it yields CASSSPGASETQYF.

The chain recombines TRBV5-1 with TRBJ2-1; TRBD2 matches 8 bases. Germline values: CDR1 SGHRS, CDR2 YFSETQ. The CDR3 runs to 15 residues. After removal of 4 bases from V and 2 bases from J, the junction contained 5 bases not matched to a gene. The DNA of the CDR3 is TGCGCCAGCAGCGCCACTAGCGGCCCCTACAATGAGCAGTTCTTC. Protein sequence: CASSATSGPYNEQFF.

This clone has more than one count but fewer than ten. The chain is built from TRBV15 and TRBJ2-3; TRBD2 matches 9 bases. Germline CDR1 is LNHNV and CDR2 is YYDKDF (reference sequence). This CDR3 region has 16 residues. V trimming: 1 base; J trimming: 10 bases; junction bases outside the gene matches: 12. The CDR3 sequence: CATSRVLAGTGGAQYF. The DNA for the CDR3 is TGTGCCACCAGCAGAGTTCTAGCGGGGACCGGGGGGGCGCAGTATTTT.

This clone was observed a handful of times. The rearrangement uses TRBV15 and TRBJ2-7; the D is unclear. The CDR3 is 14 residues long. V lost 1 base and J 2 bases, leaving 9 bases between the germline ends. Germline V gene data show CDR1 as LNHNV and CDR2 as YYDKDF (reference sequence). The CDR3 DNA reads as TGTGCCACCAGCAGAGCTCGGGTCACCTACGAGCAGTACTTC. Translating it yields CATSRARVTYEQYF.

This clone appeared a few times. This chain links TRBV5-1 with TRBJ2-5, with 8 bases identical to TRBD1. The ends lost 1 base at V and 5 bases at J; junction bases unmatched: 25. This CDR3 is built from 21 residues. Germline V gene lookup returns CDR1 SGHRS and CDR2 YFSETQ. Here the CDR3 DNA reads TGCGCCAGCAGCTTGCATGGTTGGAAGCCGGGACAGGCTCGGCCAGAGGAGACCCAGTACTTC. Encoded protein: CASSLHGWKPGQARPEETQYF.

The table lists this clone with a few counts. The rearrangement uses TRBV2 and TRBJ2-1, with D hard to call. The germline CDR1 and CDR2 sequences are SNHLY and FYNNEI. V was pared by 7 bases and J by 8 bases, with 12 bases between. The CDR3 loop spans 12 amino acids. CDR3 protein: CASTLEVDEQFF. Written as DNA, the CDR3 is TGTGCCAGCACCTTAGAAGTGGATGAGCAGTTCTTC.

In DNA, the CDR3 is TGTGCCAGTAGTATTGCTCGCGCGGGCTCCTACAATGAGCAGTTCTTC. Translating it yields CASSIARAGSYNEQFF. The V and J genes are TRBV19 and TRBJ2-1, with a weak D call TRBD2 (5 bases). The germline V gene encodes CDR1 LNHDA and CDR2 SQIVND (reference sequence). This CDR3 is built from 16 residues. V lost 3 bases and J lost 0, with 12 bases in between.

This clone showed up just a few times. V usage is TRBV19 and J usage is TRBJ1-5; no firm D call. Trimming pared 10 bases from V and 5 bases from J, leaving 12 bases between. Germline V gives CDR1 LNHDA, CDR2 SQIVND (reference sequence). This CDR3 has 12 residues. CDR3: CAIGTGDQPQHF. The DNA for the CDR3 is TGTGCCATCGGCACGGGTGATCAGCCCCAGCATTTT.

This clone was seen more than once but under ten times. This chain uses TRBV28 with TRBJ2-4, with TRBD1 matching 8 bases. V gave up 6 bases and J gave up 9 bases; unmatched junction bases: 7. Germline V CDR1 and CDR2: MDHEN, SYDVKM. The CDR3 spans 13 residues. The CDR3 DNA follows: TGTGCCAGCAGGGTGACAGGGGTAATCATTCAGTACTTC. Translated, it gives CASRVTGVIIQYF.

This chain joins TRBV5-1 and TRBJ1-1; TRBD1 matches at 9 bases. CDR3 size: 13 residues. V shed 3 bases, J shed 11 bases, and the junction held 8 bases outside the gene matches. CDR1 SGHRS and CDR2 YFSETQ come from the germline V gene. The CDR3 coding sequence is TGCGCCAGCAGCTCCACAGGGGGCCAGTCGGCTTTCTTT. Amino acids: CASSSTGGQSAFF.

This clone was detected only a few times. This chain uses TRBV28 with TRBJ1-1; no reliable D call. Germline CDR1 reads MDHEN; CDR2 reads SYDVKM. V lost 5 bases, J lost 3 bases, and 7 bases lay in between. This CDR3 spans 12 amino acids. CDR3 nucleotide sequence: TGTGCCAGCAGTGGGAGACACACTGAAGCTTTCTTT. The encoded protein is CASSGRHTEAFF.

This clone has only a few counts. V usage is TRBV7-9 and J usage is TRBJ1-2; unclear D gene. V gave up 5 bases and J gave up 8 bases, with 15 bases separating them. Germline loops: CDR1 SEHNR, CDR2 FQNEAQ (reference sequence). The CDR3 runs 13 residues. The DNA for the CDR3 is TGTGCCAGCAGCCTCTTTAGTGATTCGGGCTACACCTTC. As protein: CASSLFSDSGYTF.

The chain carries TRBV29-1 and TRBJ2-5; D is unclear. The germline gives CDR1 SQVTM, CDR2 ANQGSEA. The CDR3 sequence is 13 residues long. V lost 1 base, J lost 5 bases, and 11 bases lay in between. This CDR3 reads CSVEGATGETQYF. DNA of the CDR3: TGCAGCGTTGAAGGAGCGACTGGGGAGACCCAGTACTTC.

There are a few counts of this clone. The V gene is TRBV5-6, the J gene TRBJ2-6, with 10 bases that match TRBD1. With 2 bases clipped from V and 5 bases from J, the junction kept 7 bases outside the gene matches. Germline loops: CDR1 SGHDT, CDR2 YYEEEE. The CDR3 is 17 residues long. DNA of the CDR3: TGTGCCAGCAGCTTCGACAGGGGGCCTCTCAGGGCCAACGTCCTGACTTTC. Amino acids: CASSFDRGPLRANVLTF.

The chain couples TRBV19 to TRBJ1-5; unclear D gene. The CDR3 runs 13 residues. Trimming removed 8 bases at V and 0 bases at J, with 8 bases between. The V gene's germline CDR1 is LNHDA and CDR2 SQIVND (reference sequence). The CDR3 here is CASRRYSNQPQHF. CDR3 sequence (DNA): TGTGCCAGTCGGAGGTATAGCAATCAGCCCCAGCATTTT.

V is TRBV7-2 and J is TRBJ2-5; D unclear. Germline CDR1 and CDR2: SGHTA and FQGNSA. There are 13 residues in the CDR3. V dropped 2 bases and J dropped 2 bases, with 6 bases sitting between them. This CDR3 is CASSLTEQETQYF. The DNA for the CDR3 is TGTGCCAGCAGCTTAACAGAACAAGAGACCCAGTACTTC.